One sample yielded the 26 T cell receptor beta chains listed below, sequenced in a study of blood T cell repertoires in COVID-19. TCRdb keeps only in-frame clones here, not all; method: immunoSEQ multiplex PCR. The repertoire holds some 180,000 clones, roughly four fifths seen once, with approximately 10% in the top ten. Sequencing used peripheral blood. All receptors come from a woman aged 40-49 years with COVID-19, enrolled during active disease.

Details on this clone: The germline gene is not matched at one end of the junction; a read error may be the cause. The chain employs TRBV7-6 and TRBJ2-3, with 9 bases fitting TRBD2. This CDR3 spans 13 amino acids. Germline V gene lookup returns CDR1 SGHVS and CDR2 FNYEAQ. The CDR3 here is CATRSGSKDTQYF. CDR3 DNA: TGTGCCACCCGTAGCGGGAGCAAAGATACGCAGTATTTT.

This clone was counted once. The chain uses TRBV3-1 (or the pseudogene TRBV3-2) and TRBJ1-6; D remains unclear. From germline, CDR1 is LGHDT and CDR2 YNNKEL (reference sequence). Trimming removed 0 bases from V and 7 bases from J, with 16 bases in between. The CDR3 totals 17 residues. CDR3 amino acids: CASSQDQSAAGNSPLHF. CDR3 DNA sequence: TGTGCCAGCAGCCAAGATCAGTCCGCGGCGGGGAATTCACCCCTCCACTTT.

This clone has more than one count but fewer than ten. This chain joins TRBV27 and TRBJ2-1; D is ambiguous. This CDR3 region has 15 residues. Germline V CDR1 and CDR2: MNHEY, SMNVEV (reference sequence). V was pared by 2 bases and J by 0 bases, with 8 bases between. CDR3 DNA sequence: TGTGCCAGCAGTTTACCCTTCAGCTCCTACAATGAGCAGTTCTTC. Protein: CASSLPFSSYNEQFF.

The chain recombines TRBV5-6 with TRBJ2-7, with 10 bases that match TRBD1. The CDR3 runs 14 residues. Germline lookup yields CDR1 SGHDT and CDR2 YYEEEE. The V gene end was trimmed by 4 bases and the J gene end by 2 bases; junction bases not matched to a gene: 3. The CDR3 coding sequence is TGTGCCAGCAGCGCCGGACAGGGGGCCTACGAGCAGTACGTC. Translated, it gives CASSAGQGAYEQYV.

This clone showed up just once. The V and J genes are TRBV7-9 and TRBJ1-1; TRBD1 matches at 10 bases. CDR3 length equals 14 residues. V lost 3 bases and J lost 4; bases outside the gene matches: 2. Germline loops: CDR1 SEHNR, CDR2 FQNEAQ (reference sequence). The CDR3 DNA sequence: TGTGCCAGCAGCTTTCGGGACAGGGGCACTGAAGCTTTCTTT. This codes for CASSFRDRGTEAFF.

The chain uses TRBV27 and TRBJ2-6, with 10 bases matching TRBD1. Germline CDR1 is MNHEY and CDR2 is SMNVEV (reference sequence). CDR3 length equals 17 residues. The V segment lost 7 bases and the J segment 0 bases; nucleotides outside the gene matches: 6. The CDR3 region has the DNA TGTGCCAGCAAACGACAGGGGGCCTACTCTGGGGCCAACGTCCTGACTTTC. This codes for CASKRQGAYSGANVLTF. Supplemented by reference TRBV27 and TRBJ2-6, the full variable domain reads EAQVTQNPRYLITVTGKKLTVTCSQNMNHEYMSWYRQDPGLGLRQIYYSMNVEVTDKGDVPEGYKVSRKEKRNFPLILESPSPNQTSLYFCASKRQGAYSGANVLTFGAGSRLTVL.

V gene TRBV19 combines with J gene TRBJ2-1; TRBD1 matches 11 bases. The CDR3 is 16 residues long. The ends lost 4 bases at V and 3 bases at J; junction bases unmatched: 5. Germline V gene data show CDR1 as LNHDA and CDR2 as SQIVND (reference sequence). CDR3 DNA: TGTGCCAGTAGTAGGACAGGGGGCGGGAGCTACAATGAGCAGTTCTTC. Its translation is CASSRTGGGSYNEQFF.

The rearrangement links TRBV29-1 to TRBJ2-2; 13 positions match TRBD2. V dropped 4 bases and J dropped 7; count of bases not matched to a gene: 15. This CDR3 contains 18 residues. From germline, CDR1 is SQVTM and CDR2 ANQGSEA. The CDR3 coding sequence is TGCAGCGTTGTGGGTCAGGGGACTAGCGGGATAAGGGTCGGGGAGCTGTTTTTT. It translates to CSVVGQGTSGIRVGELFF.

This chain links TRBV6-1 with TRBJ1-3, with D perhaps matching TRBD1 (6 bases). Germline CDR1 MNHNS, CDR2 SASEGT. With 2 bases removed from V and 2 bases from J, the gap between germline ends came to 10 bases. This CDR3 region has 15 residues. The CDR3 sequence: CASSEQGFAGNTIYF. CDR3 in DNA: TGTGCCAGCAGTGAACAGGGGTTCGCTGGAAACACCATATATTTT.

The J gene is TRBJ1-5, the V gene TRBV21-1. TRBV21-1 counts as a pseudogene. The CDR3 consists of 18 residues. DNA of the CDR3: TGTGCCAGCAGCCCCGGGCGGGAAACGGGGTATAGCAATCAGCCCCAGCATTTT. This encodes CASSPGRETGYSNQPQHF.

The chain is built from TRBV6-1 and TRBJ2-1, with 8 positions matching TRBD2. Looked up from germline, CDR1 is MNHNS and CDR2 is SASEGT. The CDR3 is made up of 15 amino acids. V was clipped by 2 bases and J by 5 bases; unmatched bases: 5. In nucleotides, the CDR3 is TGTGCCAGCAGTGAACTAGCGGGTAAAAACAATGAGCAGTTCTTC. Translated: CASSELAGKNNEQFF.

The gene calls are TRBV10-3 and TRBJ2-1, with 9 bases aligning to TRBD2. Germline V gives CDR1 ENHRY, CDR2 SYGVKD. The CDR3 is made up of 17 amino acids. V lost 4 bases and J lost 12; bases outside the gene matches: 19. DNA of the CDR3: TGTGCCATCAGTGCTCAATCAGGGACTAGCAGTTCGGGGACGCAGTTCTTC. It specifies CAISAQSGTSSSGTQFF.

This rearrangement joins TRBV7-3 to TRBJ2-1; tentatively, D is TRBD2 (6 bases). The CDR3 totals 14 residues. The V and J ends lost 5 bases and 10 bases respectively, with 18 bases between them. Germline CDR1 and CDR2: SGHTA and FQGTGA. The CDR3 nucleotides are TGTGCCAGCAGCGCCACCTCTAGCGTTCGGGAGCAGTTCTTC. Its translation: CASSATSSVREQFF.

This clone was recorded only once. V and J are TRBV28 and TRBJ1-3, with 7 nucleotides matching TRBD1. The ends lost 8 bases at V and 7 bases at J; junction bases unmatched: 11. The CDR3 is made up of 14 amino acids. Germline V CDR1 and CDR2: MDHEN, SYDVKM. CDR3 sequence: CASFARGYRNTIYF. As DNA, the CDR3 is TGTGCCAGCTTTGCCAGGGGGTACCGGAACACCATATATTTT. Looking up the rest from reference TRBV28 and TRBJ1-3 gives the full variable domain: DVKVTQSSRYLVKRTGEKVFLECVQDMDHENMFWYRQDPGLGLRLIYFSYDVKMKEKGDIPEGYSVSREKKERFSLILESASTNQTSMYLCASFARGYRNTIYFGEGSWLTVV.

This clone was detected once. The V call is TRBV3-1 (or the pseudogene TRBV3-2), the J call TRBJ2-1; no firm D call. Per the germline V gene, CDR1 is LGHDT and CDR2 is YNNKEL (reference sequence). The V and J ends lost 0 bases and 1 base respectively, with 7 bases between them. This CDR3 is built from 15 residues. CDR3 sequence (DNA): TGTGCCAGCAGCCAAGACCCAGGTTCCTACAATGAGCAGTTCTTC. It specifies CASSQDPGSYNEQFF.

The chain carries TRBV19 and TRBJ2-1, with D tentatively TRBD2 (6 bases). Germline V lookup: CDR1 LNHDA, CDR2 SQIVND (reference sequence). The CDR3 contains 11 residues. Between the trimmed V and J ends, which lost 6 bases and 10 bases, there was a span of 10 bases. DNA of the CDR3: TGTGCCAGTAGGAGGGACTTCGAGCAGTTCTTC. Its protein is CASRRDFEQFF.

The chain is built from TRBV3-1 (or the pseudogene TRBV3-2) and TRBJ2-5; 9 bases are a match to TRBD2. Germline assignment: CDR1 LGHDT and CDR2 YNNKEL (reference sequence). After removal of 8 bases from V and 5 bases from J, the junction contained 6 bases not matched to a gene. The CDR3 loop spans 13 amino acids. The CDR3 is CASGGTSWETQYF. As DNA, the CDR3 is TGTGCCAGCGGCGGGACTAGCTGGGAGACCCAGTACTTC.

The chain has TRBV18 and TRBJ2-5; 7 bases are a match to TRBD1. Germline values: CDR1 KGHSH, CDR2 LQKENI. With 3 bases clipped from V and 4 bases from J, the junction kept 5 bases outside the gene matches. The CDR3 loop spans 14 amino acids. The CDR3 sequence: CASSPQTGRETQYF. In DNA form, the CDR3 reads TGTGCCAGCTCACCCCAGACAGGGCGAGAGACCCAGTACTTC. The full variable domain, in which reference TRBV18 and TRBJ2-5 provide the parts outside the CDR3, is NAGVMQNPRHLVRRRGQEARLRCSPMKGHSHVYWYRQLPEEGLKFMVYLQKENIIDESGMPKERFSAEFPKEGPSILRIQQVVRGDSAAYFCASSPQTGRETQYFGPGTRLLVL.

The chain links TRBV5-4 to TRBJ2-7; possible D gene TRBD1, 6 bases. The CDR3 length is 15 residues. Trimming pared 3 bases from V and 4 bases from J, leaving 17 bases between. CDR1 SGHNT and CDR2 YYREEE come from the germline V gene (reference sequence). The DNA of the CDR3 is TGTGCCAGCAGCTCCCCGGGTAGGGGGAGTTACGAGCAGTACTTC. Its translation is CASSSPGRGSYEQYF.

The CDR3 DNA is TGTGCCAGCAGCTTTGGGGGCCCTAGGAAGGGAGAGACCCAGTACTTC. Translated, it gives CASSFGGPRKGETQYF. This sequence joins TRBV5-4 and TRBJ2-5; TRBD1 is a possible D gene (6 bases). The germline gives CDR1 SGHNT, CDR2 YYREEE (reference sequence). The CDR3 sequence is 16 residues long. V was cut by 2 bases and J by 4 bases, with 18 bases left in between.

This sequence joins TRBV2 and TRBJ2-3, with a possible D match to TRBD2 (6 bases). Trimming cost V 8 bases and J 7 bases, with 19 bases left between them. The CDR3 sequence is 14 residues long. The germline V gene encodes CDR1 SNHLY and CDR2 FYNNEI. CDR3 DNA sequence: TGTGCCAGCCCAAAGGGAGGAGTGGAGTATACGCAGTATTTT. Its protein is CASPKGGVEYTQYF.

V and J are TRBV3-1 (or the pseudogene TRBV3-2) and TRBJ2-1; 11 nucleotides align to TRBD1. V was clipped by 4 bases and J by 6 bases; unmatched bases: 5. The length of the CDR3 is 15 residues. The germline gives CDR1 LGHDT, CDR2 YNNKEL (reference sequence). The CDR3, as DNA: TGTGCCAGCAGCCTAGGACAGGGGGCCTCCAATGAGCAGTTCTTC. It encodes CASSLGQGASNEQFF.

There are many counts of this clone. The chain recombines TRBV9 with TRBJ2-3; 8 bases match TRBD2. The CDR3 sequence is 15 residues long. V gave up 3 bases and J gave up 6 bases; unmatched junction bases: 9. Germline assignment: CDR1 SGDLS and CDR2 YYNGEE. Here the CDR3 DNA reads TGTGCCAGCAGCGCTAGAGCGGGAGAAGGGGATACGCAGTATTTT. Protein product: CASSARAGEGDTQYF. Full variable domain (remainder filled in from reference TRBV9 and TRBJ2-3): DSGVTQTPKHLITATGQRVTLRCSPRSGDLSVYWYQQSLDQGLQFLIQYYNGEERAKGNILERFSAQQFPDLHSELNLSSLELGDSALYFCASSARAGEGDTQYFGPGTRLTVL.

This clone was found once. V and J are TRBV30 and TRBJ2-2; D is uncertain. Germline CDR1 is GTSNPN and CDR2 is SVGIG (reference sequence). The CDR3 totals 13 residues. V lost 4 bases, J lost 1 base, and 7 bases lay in between. Here the CDR3 reads CAWTPGNTGELFF. The CDR3 DNA sequence: TGTGCCTGGACACCAGGGAACACCGGGGAGCTGTTTTTT. Combining the CDR3 with reference TRBV30 and TRBJ2-2 gives the whole variable domain SQTIHQWPATLVQPVGSPLSLECTVEGTSNPNLYWYRQAAGRGLQLLFYSVGIGQISSEVPQNLSASRPQDRQFILSSKKLLLSDSGFYLCAWTPGNTGELFFGEGSRLTVL.

This chain connects TRBV3-1 (or the pseudogene TRBV3-2) to TRBJ2-5; D is possibly TRBD2 (6 bases). This CDR3 has 16 residues. V gave up 0 bases and J gave up 2 bases, with 13 bases separating them. The germline V gene encodes CDR1 LGHDT and CDR2 YNNKEL (reference sequence). CDR3: CASSQEGASDQETQYF. As DNA, the CDR3 is TGTGCCAGCAGCCAAGAAGGGGCTAGCGATCAAGAGACCCAGTACTTC.

The chain is built from TRBV9 and TRBJ2-1, with 8 bases that match TRBD2. The CDR3 is made up of 15 amino acids. Germline-derived CDR1 and CDR2 are SGDLS and YYNGEE. Unmatched junction bases numbered 9, after V lost 6 bases and J lost 4 bases. The CDR3 spells CASTHGRASYNEQFF. CDR3 DNA: TGTGCCAGCACCCACGGGAGGGCATCGTACAATGAGCAGTTCTTC.